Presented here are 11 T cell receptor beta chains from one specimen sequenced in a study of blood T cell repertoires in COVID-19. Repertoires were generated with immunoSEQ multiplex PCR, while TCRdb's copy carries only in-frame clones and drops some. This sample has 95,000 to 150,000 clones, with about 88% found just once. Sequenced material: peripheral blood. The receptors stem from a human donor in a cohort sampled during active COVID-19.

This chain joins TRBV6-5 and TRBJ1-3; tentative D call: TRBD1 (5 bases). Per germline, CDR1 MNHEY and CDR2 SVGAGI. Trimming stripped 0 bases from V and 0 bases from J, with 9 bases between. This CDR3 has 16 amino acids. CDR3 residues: CASSYSIDSSGNTIYF. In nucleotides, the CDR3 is TGTGCCAGCAGTTACTCGATAGACAGCTCTGGAAACACCATATATTTT.

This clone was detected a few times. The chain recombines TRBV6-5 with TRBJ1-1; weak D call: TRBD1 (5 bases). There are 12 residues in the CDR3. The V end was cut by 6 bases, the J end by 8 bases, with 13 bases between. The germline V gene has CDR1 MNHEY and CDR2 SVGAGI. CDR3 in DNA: TGTGCCAGCAGCCCCACAGGTTCCGAAGCTTTCTTT. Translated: CASSPTGSEAFF.

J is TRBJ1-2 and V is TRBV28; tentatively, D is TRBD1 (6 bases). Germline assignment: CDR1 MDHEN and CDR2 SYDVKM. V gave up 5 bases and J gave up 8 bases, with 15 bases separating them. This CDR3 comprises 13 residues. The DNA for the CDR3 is TGTGCCAGCAGTACAGGGTATAGGGACGGCTACACCTTC. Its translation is CASSTGYRDGYTF.

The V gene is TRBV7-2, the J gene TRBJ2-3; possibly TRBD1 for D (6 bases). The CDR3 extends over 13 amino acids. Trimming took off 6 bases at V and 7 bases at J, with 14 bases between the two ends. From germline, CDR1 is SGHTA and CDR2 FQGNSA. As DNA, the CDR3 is TGTGCCAGCAGAAAGGACAGAGCAAATACGCAGTATTTT. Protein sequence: CASRKDRANTQYF.

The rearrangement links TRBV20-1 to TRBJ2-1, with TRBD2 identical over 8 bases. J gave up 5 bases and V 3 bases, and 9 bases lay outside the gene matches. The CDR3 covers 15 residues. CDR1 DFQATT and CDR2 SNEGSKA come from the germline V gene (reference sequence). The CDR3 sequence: CSASTVLAENNEQFF. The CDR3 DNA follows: TGCAGTGCTAGTACAGTACTAGCGGAAAACAATGAGCAGTTCTTC.

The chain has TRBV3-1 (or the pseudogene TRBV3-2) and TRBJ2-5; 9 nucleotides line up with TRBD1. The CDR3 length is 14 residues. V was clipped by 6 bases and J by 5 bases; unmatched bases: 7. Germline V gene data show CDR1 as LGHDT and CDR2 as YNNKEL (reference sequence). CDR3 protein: CASSRTGAAETQYF. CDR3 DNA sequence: TGTGCCAGCAGTCGGACAGGGGCGGCGGAGACCCAGTACTTC.

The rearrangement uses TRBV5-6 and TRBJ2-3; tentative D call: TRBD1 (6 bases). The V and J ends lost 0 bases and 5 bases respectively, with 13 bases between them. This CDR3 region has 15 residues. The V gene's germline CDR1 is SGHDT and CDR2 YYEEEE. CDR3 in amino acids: CASSLDYRAGDTQYF. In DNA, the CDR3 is TGTGCCAGCAGCTTGGATTACAGGGCTGGAGATACGCAGTATTTT. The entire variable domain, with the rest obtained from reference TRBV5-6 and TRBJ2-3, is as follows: DAGVTQSPTHLIKTRGQQVTLRCSPKSGHDTVSWYQQALGQGPQFIFQYYEEEERQRGNFPDRFSGHQFPNYSSELNVNALLLGDSALYLCASSLDYRAGDTQYFGPGTRLTVL.

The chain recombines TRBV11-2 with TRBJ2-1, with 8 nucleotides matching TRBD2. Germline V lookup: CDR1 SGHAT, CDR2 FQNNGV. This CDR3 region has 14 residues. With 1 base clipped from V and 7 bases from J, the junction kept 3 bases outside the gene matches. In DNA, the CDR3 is TGTGCCAGCAGCTTAGCACTAGCGGTTAATGAGCAGTTCTTC. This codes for CASSLALAVNEQFF.

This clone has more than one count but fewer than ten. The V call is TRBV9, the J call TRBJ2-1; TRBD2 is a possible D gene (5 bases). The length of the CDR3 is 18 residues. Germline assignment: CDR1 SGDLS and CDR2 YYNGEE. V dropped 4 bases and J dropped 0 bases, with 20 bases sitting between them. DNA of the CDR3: TGTGCCAGCAGCCCCCGAAGGGCGACTACCCGCTCCTACAATGAGCAGTTCTTC. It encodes CASSPRRATTRSYNEQFF.

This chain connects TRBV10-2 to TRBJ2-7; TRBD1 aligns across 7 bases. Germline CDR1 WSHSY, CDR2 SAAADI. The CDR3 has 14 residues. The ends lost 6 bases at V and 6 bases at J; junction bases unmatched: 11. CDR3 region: CASSLGQAPPEQYF. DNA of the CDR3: TGCGCCAGCAGCCTCGGACAGGCCCCCCCCGAGCAGTACTTC.

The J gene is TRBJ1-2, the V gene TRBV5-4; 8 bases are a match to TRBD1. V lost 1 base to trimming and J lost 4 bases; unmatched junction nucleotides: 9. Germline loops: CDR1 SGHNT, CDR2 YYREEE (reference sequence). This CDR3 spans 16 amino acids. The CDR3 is CASSLQGTGGIYGYTF. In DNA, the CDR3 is TGTGCCAGCAGCTTGCAGGGGACAGGCGGGATCTATGGCTACACCTTC.